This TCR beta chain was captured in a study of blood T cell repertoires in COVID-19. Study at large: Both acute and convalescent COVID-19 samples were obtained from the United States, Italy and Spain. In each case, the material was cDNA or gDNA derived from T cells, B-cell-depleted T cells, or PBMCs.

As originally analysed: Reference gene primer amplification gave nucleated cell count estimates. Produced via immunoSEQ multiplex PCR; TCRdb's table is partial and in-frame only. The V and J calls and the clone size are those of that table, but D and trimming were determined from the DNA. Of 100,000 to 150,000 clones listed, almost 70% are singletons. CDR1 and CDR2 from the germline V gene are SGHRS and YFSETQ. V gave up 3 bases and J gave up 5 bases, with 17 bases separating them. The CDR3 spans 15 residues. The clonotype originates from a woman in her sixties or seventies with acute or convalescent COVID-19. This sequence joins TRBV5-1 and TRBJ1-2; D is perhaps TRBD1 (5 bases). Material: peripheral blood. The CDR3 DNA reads TGCGCCAGCAGCTCGGGACTTCAACTGGCATATGGCTACACCTTC. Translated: CASSSGLQLAYGYTF.